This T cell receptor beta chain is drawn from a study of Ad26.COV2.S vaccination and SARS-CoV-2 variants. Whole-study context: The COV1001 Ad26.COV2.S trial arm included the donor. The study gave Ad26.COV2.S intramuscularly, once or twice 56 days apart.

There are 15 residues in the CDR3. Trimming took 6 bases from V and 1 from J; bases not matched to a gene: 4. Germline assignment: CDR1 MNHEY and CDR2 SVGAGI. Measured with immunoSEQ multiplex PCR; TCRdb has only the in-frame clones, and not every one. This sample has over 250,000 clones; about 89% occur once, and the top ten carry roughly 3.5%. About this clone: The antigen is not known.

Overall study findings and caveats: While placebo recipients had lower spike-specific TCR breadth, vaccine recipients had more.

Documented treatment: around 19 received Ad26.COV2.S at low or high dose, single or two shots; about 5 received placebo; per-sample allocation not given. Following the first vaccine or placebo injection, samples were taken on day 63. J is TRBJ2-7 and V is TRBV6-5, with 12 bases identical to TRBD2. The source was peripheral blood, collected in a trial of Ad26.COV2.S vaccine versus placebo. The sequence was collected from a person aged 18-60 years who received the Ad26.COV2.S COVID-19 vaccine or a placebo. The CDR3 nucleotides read TGTGCCAGCAGGAGGGGACTAGCGGGTTCCTACGAGCAGTACTTC. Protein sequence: CASRRGLAGSYEQYF.